Presented here are 27 T cell receptor beta chains from one specimen sequenced in a study of T cell changes during pregnancy in multiple sclerosis. Assay used: immunoSEQ multiplex PCR; TCRdb lists only in-frame clones, some missing. The data hold about 120,000 clones, with 93% observed a single time. This sample comprised peripheral blood, obtained before pregnancy. These receptors were obtained from a female donor with multiple sclerosis, enrolled in a pregnancy study.

The rearrangement joins TRBV30 to TRBJ2-3; D may be TRBD1 (6 bases). V lost 6 bases and J 1 base, leaving 11 bases between the germline ends. Germline CDR1 and CDR2: GTSNPN and SVGIG (reference sequence). There are 13 residues in the CDR3. The CDR3 region has the DNA TGTGCCTGCCGGACAGTCGGCACAGATACGCAGTATTTT. As protein: CACRTVGTDTQYF.

V usage is TRBV6-6 and J usage is TRBJ1-2; D is possibly TRBD1 (5 bases). The V end was cut by 8 bases, the J end by 3 bases, with 10 bases between. CDR1 is MNHNY and CDR2 is SVGAGI in the germline V gene (reference sequence). This CDR3 region has 12 residues. The CDR3 here is CASVEGDYGYTF. The CDR3 DNA reads as TGTGCCAGCGTGGAAGGGGACTATGGCTACACCTTC.

The rearrangement joins TRBV7-2 to TRBJ2-7; 8 nucleotides agree with TRBD2. The V and J ends lost 3 bases and 2 bases, in that order; junction bases with no gene match: 12. This CDR3 has 17 amino acids. Germline V gene data show CDR1 as SGHTA and CDR2 as FQGNSA. The CDR3 loop reads CASSFPLTGGDPYEQYF. The CDR3 DNA reads TGTGCCAGCAGCTTCCCTCTTACGGGGGGGGACCCCTACGAGCAGTACTTC.

V is TRBV7-3 and J is TRBJ1-1, with TRBD1 matching 7 bases. Germline V gives CDR1 SGHTA, CDR2 FQGTGA. The trim removed 5 bases at V and 5 bases at J, leaving 5 bases unmatched. There are 13 residues in the CDR3. CDR3 nucleotide sequence: TGTGCCAGCAGCGACACGACAGGGACTGAAGCTTTCTTT. Translation gives CASSDTTGTEAFF.

This chain uses TRBV18 with TRBJ2-2; perhaps TRBD2 as D (5 bases). V lost 2 bases to trimming and J lost 2 bases, with 12 bases between them. Germline V gene lookup returns CDR1 KGHSH and CDR2 LQKENI. This CDR3 is 16 amino acids long. CDR3 sequence (DNA): TGTGCCAGCTCACCAAACGGGGTCGGAAACACCGGGGAGCTGTTTTTT. This encodes CASSPNGVGNTGELFF.

The chain uses TRBV5-5 and TRBJ2-1, with D maybe TRBD2 (6 bases). The V and J ends lost 4 bases and 9 bases respectively, with 17 bases between them. Germline lookup yields CDR1 SGHKS and CDR2 YYEKEE (reference sequence). There are 14 residues in the CDR3. CDR3 sequence reads: CASSPRGSVGEQFF. DNA for the CDR3: TGTGCCAGCAGCCCTCGGGGGTCCGTCGGTGAGCAGTTCTTC.

The chain uses TRBV9 and TRBJ2-1, with 8 nucleotides matching TRBD1. Germline V CDR1 and CDR2: SGDLS, YYNGEE. The J segment lost 3 bases and the V segment lost 4 bases, leaving 9 bases of the junction unmatched. The CDR3 contains 16 residues. CDR3 region: CASSQGAGSFYNEQFF. The CDR3 region has the DNA TGTGCCAGCAGCCAGGGGGCAGGGTCCTTCTACAATGAGCAGTTCTTC.

This clone was recorded only once. The gene calls are TRBV27 and TRBJ2-3, with no clear D. Germline assignment: CDR1 MNHEY and CDR2 SMNVEV (reference sequence). Between the trimmed V and J ends, which lost 4 bases and 0 bases, there was a span of 11 bases. The CDR3 extends over 15 amino acids. The CDR3 DNA sequence: TGTGCCAGCAGTTCTACGATTGCTAGCACAGATACGCAGTATTTT. The encoded protein is CASSSTIASTDTQYF.

This CDR3 reads CASRVGIDRKDEQYF. CDR3 DNA sequence: TGTGCCAGCAGAGTGGGGATTGACAGGAAGGACGAGCAGTACTTC. This chain links TRBV6-1 with TRBJ2-7; D is perhaps TRBD1 (6 bases). CDR1 and CDR2 from the germline V gene are MNHNS and SASEGT. The CDR3 runs to 15 residues. V was trimmed by 6 bases and J by 5 bases, leaving 20 bases between them.

The CDR3 region has the DNA TGTGCCAGCAGTGGACAGGGGGTGGGGAGCAATCAGCCCCAGCATTTT. It codes for CASSGQGVGSNQPQHF. The V and J genes are TRBV6-1 and TRBJ1-5; 9 bases are a match to TRBD1. Looked up from germline, CDR1 is MNHNS and CDR2 is SASEGT. V dropped 4 bases and J dropped 1; count of bases not matched to a gene: 5. CDR3 length: 16 amino acids.

The chain is built from TRBV28 and TRBJ2-7, with 8 bases fitting TRBD2. The CDR3 has 15 amino acids. Trimming took 11 bases from V and 1 from J; bases not matched to a gene: 13. Germline V gives CDR1 MDHEN, CDR2 SYDVKM. The CDR3 DNA reads as TGTGCCGCGAGACGTGGTAGCGGGATTTCCTACGAGCAGTACTTC. Protein sequence: CAARRGSGISYEQYF.

J is TRBJ2-1 and V is TRBV9; 8 positions agree with TRBD2. Germline V gene data show CDR1 as SGDLS and CDR2 as YYNGEE. This CDR3 region has 19 residues. Trimming took 0 bases from V and 2 from J; bases not matched to a gene: 13. Here the CDR3 reads CASSVATLATGLAYNEQFF. CDR3 DNA: TGTGCCAGCAGCGTAGCTACTTTGGCGACGGGACTAGCCTACAATGAGCAGTTCTTC.

The rearrangement links TRBV7-2 to TRBJ2-3; weak D call: TRBD2 (5 bases). V gave up 3 bases and J gave up 4 bases, with 8 bases separating them. The CDR3 is 13 residues long. Germline loops: CDR1 SGHTA, CDR2 FQGNSA. The CDR3 DNA sequence: TGTGCCAGCAGCTTTAGGCGGGCAGATACGCAGTATTTT. This translates into CASSFRRADTQYF.

This chain joins TRBV27 and TRBJ2-7; 9 bases agree with TRBD2. The CDR3 extends over 15 amino acids. Trimming at V came to 2 bases and at J to 2 bases, leaving 4 bases not matched to a gene. Germline assignment: CDR1 MNHEY and CDR2 SMNVEV (reference sequence). The CDR3 sequence: CASSLLAGGPYEQYF. The CDR3 DNA sequence: TGTGCCAGCAGTTTACTGGCGGGAGGGCCCTACGAGCAGTACTTC.

This rearrangement joins TRBV19 to TRBJ2-7, with 7 positions matching TRBD2. Trimming cost V 5 bases and J 3 bases; bases outside gene matches: 16. The length of the CDR3 is 17 residues. CDR1 and CDR2 from the germline V gene are LNHDA and SQIVND (reference sequence). The CDR3 region is CASSEPGGSRPYYEQYF. The CDR3 DNA reads TGTGCCAGTAGTGAACCGGGAGGCAGTAGACCATACTACGAGCAGTACTTC.

The CDR3 DNA is TGTGCCTCGCAGCCGGGACAGACAACCGGGGAGCTGTTTTTT. Protein sequence: CASQPGQTTGELFF. J is TRBJ2-2 and V is TRBV19, with 7 bases identical to TRBD1. Germline V CDR1 and CDR2: LNHDA, SQIVND (reference sequence). This CDR3 is built from 14 residues. V lost 11 bases to trimming and J lost 5 bases; unmatched junction nucleotides: 11.

V usage is TRBV5-1 and J usage is TRBJ1-6; 7 bases line up with TRBD1. J was trimmed by 8 bases and V by 2 bases; bases with no gene match: 4. This CDR3 spans 14 amino acids. Germline loops: CDR1 SGHRS, CDR2 YFSETQ. CDR3 nucleotides: TGCGCCAGCAGCTTTAACAGGGGAGATTCACCCCTCCACTTT. Translating it yields CASSFNRGDSPLHF.

The V and J genes are TRBV30 and TRBJ2-2, with a weak D call TRBD2 (7 bases). CDR3 size: 13 residues. The V and J ends lost 5 bases and 6 bases respectively, with 13 bases between them. The V gene's germline CDR1 is GTSNPN and CDR2 SVGIG (reference sequence). CDR3 sequence reads: CAWARGGPGELFF. CDR3 DNA sequence: TGTGCCTGGGCGAGGGGGGGACCCGGGGAGCTGTTTTTT.

J is TRBJ2-1 and V is TRBV30, with 8 bases fitting TRBD1. The trim removed 3 bases at V and 7 bases at J, leaving 11 bases unmatched. Germline lookup yields CDR1 GTSNPN and CDR2 SVGIG (reference sequence). The CDR3 length is 15 residues. The CDR3 here is CAWRAETGVLNEQFF. Written as DNA, the CDR3 is TGTGCCTGGAGGGCGGAGACAGGGGTCCTGAATGAGCAGTTCTTC. Complete variable domain (other parts from reference TRBV30 and TRBJ2-1): SQTIHQWPATLVQPVGSPLSLECTVEGTSNPNLYWYRQAAGRGLQLLFYSVGIGQISSEVPQNLSASRPQDRQFILSSKKLLLSDSGFYLCAWRAETGVLNEQFFGPGTRLTVL.

The rearrangement joins TRBV21-1 to TRBJ1-6. TRBV21-1 is a listed pseudogene. This CDR3 is 18 amino acids long. Here the CDR3 DNA reads TGTGCCAGCAGCAAAAGGGATAGAGGGATCGCCTATAATTCACCCCTCCACTTT. Amino acid sequence: CASSKRDRGIAYNSPLHF.

The gene calls are TRBV6-1 and TRBJ1-6; 8 nucleotides agree with TRBD1. From germline, CDR1 is MNHNS and CDR2 SASEGT. This CDR3 spans 13 amino acids. The ends lost 6 bases at V and 9 bases at J; junction bases unmatched: 4. This CDR3 is CASSAGTGSPLHF. In nucleotides, the CDR3 is TGTGCCAGCAGCGCCGGGACAGGTTCACCCCTCCACTTT.

The V gene is TRBV9, the J gene TRBJ2-2; D is unclear. Germline lookup yields CDR1 SGDLS and CDR2 YYNGEE. Trimming shortened V by 1 base and J by 0 bases, and 7 bases separated the two germline ends. This CDR3 comprises 15 residues. The CDR3 region is CASSVFDSNTGELFF. Written as DNA, the CDR3 is TGTGCCAGCAGCGTATTTGACTCGAACACCGGGGAGCTGTTTTTT.

This chain links TRBV19 with TRBJ1-1, with no clear D. The CDR3 length is 15 residues. V was cut by 1 base and J by 0 bases, with 9 bases left in between. Germline assignment: CDR1 LNHDA and CDR2 SQIVND (reference sequence). DNA for the CDR3: TGTGCCAGTAGTATAGGTCCAGGAATGAACACTGAAGCTTTCTTT. Encoded protein: CASSIGPGMNTEAFF. Based on the CDR3 plus reference TRBV19 and TRBJ1-1, the full variable domain is DGGITQSPKYLFRKEGQNVTLSCEQNLNHDAMYWYRQDPGQGLRLIYYSQIVNDFQKGDIAEGYSVSREKKESFPLTVTSAQKNPTAFYLCASSIGPGMNTEAFFGQGTRLTVV.

The chain is built from TRBV6-5 and TRBJ2-3, with D tentatively TRBD2 (5 bases). Germline values: CDR1 MNHEY, CDR2 SVGAGI. The length of the CDR3 is 14 residues. Between the trimmed V and J ends, which lost 0 bases and 9 bases, there was a span of 13 bases. The CDR3 sequence: CASSYSIITGTQYF. In DNA, the CDR3 is TGTGCCAGCAGTTACTCAATTATAACGGGGACGCAGTATTTT.

The CDR3 sequence: CASTIQGGGYGYTF. CDR3 in DNA: TGTGCCAGCACCATCCAGGGGGGCGGCTATGGCTACACCTTC. The J gene is TRBJ1-2, the V gene TRBV6-1; TRBD1 matches 7 bases. The CDR3 has 14 amino acids. Germline V gene data show CDR1 as MNHNS and CDR2 as SASEGT. The ends lost 7 bases at V and 4 bases at J; junction bases unmatched: 9.

This clone has just one count. The chain couples TRBV4-2 to TRBJ2-7; 7 positions agree with TRBD1. Germline CDR1 reads LGHNA; CDR2 reads YNFKEQ. V was pared by 3 bases and J by 0 bases, with 2 bases of the junction left unmatched. The CDR3 totals 14 residues. The CDR3 bases are TGTGCCAGCAGCCAGGACAGGAGCTCCTACGAGCAGTACTTC. This encodes CASSQDRSSYEQYF.

This clone came up once. The V gene is TRBV6-5, the J gene TRBJ2-2; TRBD1 agrees at 8 bases. The CDR3 consists of 14 residues. Germline CDR1 is MNHEY and CDR2 is SVGAGI. The junction had 6 bases not matched to a gene; V was cut back by 8 bases and J by 4 bases. The CDR3 loop is CASYRGESTGELFF. CDR3 coding DNA: TGTGCCAGCTACAGGGGGGAAAGCACCGGGGAGCTGTTTTTT.